This T cell receptor beta chain stems from a study of control samples from healthy donors and cancer patients. The sample holds a few counts of this clone. This table comes from immunoSEQ multiplex PCR, and its TCRdb copy is limited to in-frame clones, with some not included. In the table there are 390,000 or so clones, more than 80% of which are singletons. Per germline, CDR1 SNHLY and CDR2 FYNNEI. V lost 3 bases to trimming and J lost 5 bases; unmatched junction nucleotides: 9. The CDR3 runs to 16 residues. This clonotype originated in a man in his forties or fifties with head and neck cancer. The source material was PBMCs. The J gene is TRBJ2-5, the V gene TRBV2; 10 positions match TRBD1. The CDR3 DNA reads as TGTGCCAGCAGTGACCTGTCTTGGACAGGGGGGGAGACCCAGTACTTC. Amino acids: CASSDLSWTGGETQYF.